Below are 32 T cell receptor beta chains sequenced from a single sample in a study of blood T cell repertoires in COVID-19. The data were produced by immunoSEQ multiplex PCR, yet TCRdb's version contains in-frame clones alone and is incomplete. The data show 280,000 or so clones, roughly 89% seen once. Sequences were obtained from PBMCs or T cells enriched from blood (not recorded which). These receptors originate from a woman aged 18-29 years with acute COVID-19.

DNA of the CDR3: TGTGCCAGCAGCCAAGATCTCAGCGGCTACGAGCAGTACTTC. Amino acid sequence: CASSQDLSGYEQYF. V usage is TRBV4-2 and J usage is TRBJ2-7, with D possibly matching TRBD2 (5 bases). Germline assignment: CDR1 LGHNA and CDR2 YNFKEQ. The CDR3 is 14 residues long. Deletions cut 0 bases from V and 3 bases from J, with 9 bases between.

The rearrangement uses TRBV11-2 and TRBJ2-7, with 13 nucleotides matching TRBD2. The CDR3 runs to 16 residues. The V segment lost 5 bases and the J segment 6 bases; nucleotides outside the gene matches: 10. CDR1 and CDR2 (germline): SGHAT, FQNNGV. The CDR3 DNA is TGTGCCAGCAGCCGGGACCCACTAGCGGGAGGGGGCGAGCAGTACTTC. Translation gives CASSRDPLAGGGEQYF.

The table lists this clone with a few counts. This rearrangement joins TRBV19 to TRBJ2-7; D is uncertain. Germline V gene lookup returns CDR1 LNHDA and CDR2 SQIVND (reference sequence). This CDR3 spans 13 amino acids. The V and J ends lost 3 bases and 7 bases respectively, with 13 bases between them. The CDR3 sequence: CASSIRGVREQYF. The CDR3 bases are TGTGCCAGTAGTATCCGAGGAGTAAGGGAGCAGTACTTC.

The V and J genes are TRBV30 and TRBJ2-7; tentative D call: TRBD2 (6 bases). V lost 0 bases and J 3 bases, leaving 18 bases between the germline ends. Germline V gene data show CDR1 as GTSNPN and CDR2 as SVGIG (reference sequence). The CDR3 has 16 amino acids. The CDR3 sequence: CAWSVGFGGGVYEQYF. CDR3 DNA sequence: TGTGCCTGGAGTGTAGGTTTCGGCGGAGGGGTCTACGAGCAGTACTTC.

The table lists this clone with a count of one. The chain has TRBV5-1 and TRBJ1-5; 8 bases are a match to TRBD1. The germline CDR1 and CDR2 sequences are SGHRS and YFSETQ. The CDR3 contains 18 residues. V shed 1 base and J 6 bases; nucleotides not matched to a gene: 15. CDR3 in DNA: TGCGCCAGCAGCTTGTTAGGTCTTTTGGGACAGGAATTTCAGCCCCAGCATTTT. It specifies CASSLLGLLGQEFQPQHF.

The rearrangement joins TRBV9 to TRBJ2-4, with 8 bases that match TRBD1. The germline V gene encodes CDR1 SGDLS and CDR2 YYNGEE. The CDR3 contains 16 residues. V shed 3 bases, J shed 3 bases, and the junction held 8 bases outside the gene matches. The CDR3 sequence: CASSEDRVGGKNIQYF. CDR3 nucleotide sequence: TGTGCCAGCAGCGAGGACAGGGTGGGGGGCAAAAACATTCAGTACTTC.

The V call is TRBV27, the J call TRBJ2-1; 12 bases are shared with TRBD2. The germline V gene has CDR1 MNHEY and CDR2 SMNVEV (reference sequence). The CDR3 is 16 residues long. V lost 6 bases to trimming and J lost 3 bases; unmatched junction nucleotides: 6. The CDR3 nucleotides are TGTGCCAGCAGGATAACTAGCGGGAGGATCTACAATGAGCAGTTCTTC. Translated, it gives CASRITSGRIYNEQFF.

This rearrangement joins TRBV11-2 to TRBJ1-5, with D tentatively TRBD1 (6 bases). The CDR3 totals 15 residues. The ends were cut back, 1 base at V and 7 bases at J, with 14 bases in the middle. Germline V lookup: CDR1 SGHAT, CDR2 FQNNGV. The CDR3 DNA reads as TGTGCCAGCAGCTTAGTAGCGGGGGCCGAACAGCCCCAGCATTTT. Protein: CASSLVAGAEQPQHF. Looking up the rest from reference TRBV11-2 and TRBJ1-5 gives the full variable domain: EAGVAQSPRYKIIEKRQSVAFWCNPISGHATLYWYQQILGQGPKLLIQFQNNGVVDDSQLPKDRFSAERLKGVDSTLKIQPAKLEDSAVYLCASSLVAGAEQPQHFGDGTRLSIL.

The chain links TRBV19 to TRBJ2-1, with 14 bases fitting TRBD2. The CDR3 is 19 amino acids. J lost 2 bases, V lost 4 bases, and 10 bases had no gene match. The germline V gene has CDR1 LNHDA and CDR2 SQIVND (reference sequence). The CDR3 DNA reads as TGTGCCAGTAGTACCCCCCCGGGACTAGCGGGAGTGCCCTACAATGAGCAGTTCTTC. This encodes CASSTPPGLAGVPYNEQFF.

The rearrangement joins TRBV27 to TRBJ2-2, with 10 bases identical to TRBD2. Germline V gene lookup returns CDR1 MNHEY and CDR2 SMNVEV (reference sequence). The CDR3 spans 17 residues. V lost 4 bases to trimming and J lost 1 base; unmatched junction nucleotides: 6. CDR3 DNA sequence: TGTGCCAGCAGTTCCTCCGGGACTAGCGTGAACACCGGGGAGCTGTTTTTT. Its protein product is CASSSSGTSVNTGELFF.

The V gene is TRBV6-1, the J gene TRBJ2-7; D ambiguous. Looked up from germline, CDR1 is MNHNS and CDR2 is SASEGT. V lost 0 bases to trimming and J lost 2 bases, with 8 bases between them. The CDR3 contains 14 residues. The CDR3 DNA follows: TGTGCCAGCAGTGAAGCAGTCAGGACCTACGAGCAGTACTTC. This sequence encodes CASSEAVRTYEQYF.

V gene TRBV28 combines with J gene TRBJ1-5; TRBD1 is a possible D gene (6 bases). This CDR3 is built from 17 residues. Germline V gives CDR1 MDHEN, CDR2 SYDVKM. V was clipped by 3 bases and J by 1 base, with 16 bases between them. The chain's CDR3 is CASSFSLGGLSNQPQHF. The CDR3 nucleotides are TGTGCCAGCAGTTTTTCCCTTGGGGGCTTGAGCAATCAGCCCCAGCATTTT.

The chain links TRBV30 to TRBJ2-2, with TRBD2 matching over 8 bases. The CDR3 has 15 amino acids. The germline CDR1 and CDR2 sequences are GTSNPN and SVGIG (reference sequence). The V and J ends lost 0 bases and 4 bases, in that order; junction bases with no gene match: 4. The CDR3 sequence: CAWSVLAGTTGELFF. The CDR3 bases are TGTGCCTGGAGTGTGTTAGCGGGAACCACCGGGGAGCTGTTTTTT. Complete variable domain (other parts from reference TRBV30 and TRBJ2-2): SQTIHQWPATLVQPVGSPLSLECTVEGTSNPNLYWYRQAAGRGLQLLFYSVGIGQISSEVPQNLSASRPQDRQFILSSKKLLLSDSGFYLCAWSVLAGTTGELFFGEGSRLTVL.

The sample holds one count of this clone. The CDR3 protein is CSVARTSGGNEQFF. DNA of the CDR3: TGCAGCGTAGCTCGGACTAGCGGGGGGAATGAGCAGTTCTTC. The chain uses TRBV29-1 and TRBJ2-1; 14 nucleotides agree with TRBD2. The J segment lost 7 bases and the V segment lost 6 bases, leaving 5 bases of the junction unmatched. The CDR3 spans 14 residues. Germline V gene sequence: CDR1 SQVTM, CDR2 ANQGSEA.

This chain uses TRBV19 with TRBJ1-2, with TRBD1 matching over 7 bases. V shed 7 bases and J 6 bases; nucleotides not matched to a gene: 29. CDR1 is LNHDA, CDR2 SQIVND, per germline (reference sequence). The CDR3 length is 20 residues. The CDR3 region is CASTRGGRTGDSFRWHGYTF. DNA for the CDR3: TGTGCCAGTACCCGAGGGGGCCGAACAGGGGACAGTTTTCGGTGGCATGGCTACACCTTC.

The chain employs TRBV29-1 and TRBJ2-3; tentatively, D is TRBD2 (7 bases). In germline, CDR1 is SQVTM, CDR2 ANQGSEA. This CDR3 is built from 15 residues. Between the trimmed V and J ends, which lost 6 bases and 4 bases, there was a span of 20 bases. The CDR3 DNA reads TGCAGCGTGAGGGGGGGGGCCCTCCACGCAGATACGCAGTATTTT. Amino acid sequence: CSVRGGALHADTQYF.

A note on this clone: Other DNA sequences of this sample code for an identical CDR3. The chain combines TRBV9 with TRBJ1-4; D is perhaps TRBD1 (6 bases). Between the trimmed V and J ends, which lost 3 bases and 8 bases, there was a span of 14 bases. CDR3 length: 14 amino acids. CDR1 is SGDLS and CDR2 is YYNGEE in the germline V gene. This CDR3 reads CASSATGVGEKLFF. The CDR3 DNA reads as TGTGCCAGCAGCGCGACAGGAGTAGGGGAAAAACTGTTTTTT.

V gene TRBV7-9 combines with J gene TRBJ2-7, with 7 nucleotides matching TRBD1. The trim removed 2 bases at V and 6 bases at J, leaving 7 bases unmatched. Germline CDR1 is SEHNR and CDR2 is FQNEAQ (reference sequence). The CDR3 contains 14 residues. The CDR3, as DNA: TGTGCCAGCAGCTTACCCCGACAGGGTGGCGAGCAGTACTTC. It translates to CASSLPRQGGEQYF.

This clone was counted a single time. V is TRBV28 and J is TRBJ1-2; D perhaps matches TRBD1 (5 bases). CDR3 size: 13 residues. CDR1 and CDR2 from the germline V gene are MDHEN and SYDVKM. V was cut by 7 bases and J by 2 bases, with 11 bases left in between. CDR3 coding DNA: TGTGCCAGCACCAGGAACAGGAACTATGGCTACACCTTC. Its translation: CASTRNRNYGYTF.

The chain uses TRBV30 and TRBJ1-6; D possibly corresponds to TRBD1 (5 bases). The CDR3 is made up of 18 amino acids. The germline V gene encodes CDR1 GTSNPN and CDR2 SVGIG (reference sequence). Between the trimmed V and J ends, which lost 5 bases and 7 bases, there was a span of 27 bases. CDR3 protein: CAWARTLSTLEFNSPLHF. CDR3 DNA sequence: TGTGCCTGGGCACGGACACTATCAACCCTTGAATTCAATTCACCCCTCCACTTT.

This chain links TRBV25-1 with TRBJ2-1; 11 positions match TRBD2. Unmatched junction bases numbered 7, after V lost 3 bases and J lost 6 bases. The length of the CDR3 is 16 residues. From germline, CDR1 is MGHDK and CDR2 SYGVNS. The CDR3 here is CASSDLLAGGRNEQFF. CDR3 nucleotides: TGTGCCAGCAGTGATCTGCTAGCGGGAGGACGCAATGAGCAGTTCTTC.

The CDR3 sequence: CASSFGGSYEQYF. The DNA for the CDR3 is TGTGCCAGCAGCTTCGGGGGTTCCTACGAGCAGTACTTC. The rearrangement uses TRBV11-3 and TRBJ2-7, with a possible D match to TRBD2 (6 bases). The length of the CDR3 is 13 residues. Trimming removed 3 bases at V and 1 base at J, with 7 bases between. The germline gives CDR1 SGHNT, CDR2 YENEEA.

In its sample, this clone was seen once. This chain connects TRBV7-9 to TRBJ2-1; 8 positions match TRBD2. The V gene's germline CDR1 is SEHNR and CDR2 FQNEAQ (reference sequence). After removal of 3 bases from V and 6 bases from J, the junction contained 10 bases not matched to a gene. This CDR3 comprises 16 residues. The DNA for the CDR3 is TGTGCCAGCAGCTTTCCACTAGCGGACCAGTTCAATGAGCAGTTCTTC. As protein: CASSFPLADQFNEQFF.

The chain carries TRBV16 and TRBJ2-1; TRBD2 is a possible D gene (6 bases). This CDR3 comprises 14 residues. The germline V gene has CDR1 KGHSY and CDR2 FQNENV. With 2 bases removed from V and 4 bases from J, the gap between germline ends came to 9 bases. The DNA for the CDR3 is TGTGCCAGCAGCCAAAAGGAGGGGTACAATGAGCAGTTCTTC. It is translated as CASSQKEGYNEQFF.

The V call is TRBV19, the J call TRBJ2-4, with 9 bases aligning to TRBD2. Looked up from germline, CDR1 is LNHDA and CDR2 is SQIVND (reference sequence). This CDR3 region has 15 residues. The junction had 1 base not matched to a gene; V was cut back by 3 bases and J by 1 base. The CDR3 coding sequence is TGTGCCAGTAGTATCCTAGCGGGGGCCAAAAACATTCAGTACTTC. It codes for CASSILAGAKNIQYF.

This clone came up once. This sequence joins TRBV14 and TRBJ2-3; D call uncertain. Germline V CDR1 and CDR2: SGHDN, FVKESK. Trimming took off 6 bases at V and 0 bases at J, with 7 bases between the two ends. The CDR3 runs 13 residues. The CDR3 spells CASRLSSTDTQYF. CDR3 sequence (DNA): TGTGCCAGCAGGTTATCTAGCACAGATACGCAGTATTTT.

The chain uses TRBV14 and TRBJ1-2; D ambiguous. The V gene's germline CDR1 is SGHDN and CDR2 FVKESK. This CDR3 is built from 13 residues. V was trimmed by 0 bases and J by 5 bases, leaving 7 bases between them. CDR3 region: CASSQDTGYGYTF. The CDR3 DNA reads TGTGCCAGCAGCCAAGACACGGGTTATGGCTACACCTTC.

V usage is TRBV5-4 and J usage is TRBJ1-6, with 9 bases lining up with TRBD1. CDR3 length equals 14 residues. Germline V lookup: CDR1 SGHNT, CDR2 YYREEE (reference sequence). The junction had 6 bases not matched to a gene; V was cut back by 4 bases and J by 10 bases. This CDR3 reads CASSRTGVESPLHF. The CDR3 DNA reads TGTGCCAGCAGCAGGACAGGGGTCGAGTCACCCCTCCACTTT.

CDR3 sequence reads: CASSYASGTGVHF. The DNA for the CDR3 is TGTGCCAGCAGTTACGCCTCCGGGACAGGGGTGCATTTT. This chain links TRBV6-5 with TRBJ1-5; 10 nucleotides match TRBD1. CDR3 length: 13 amino acids. V was pared by 2 bases and J by 15 bases, with 7 bases of the junction left unmatched. Germline V gene sequence: CDR1 MNHEY, CDR2 SVGAGI.

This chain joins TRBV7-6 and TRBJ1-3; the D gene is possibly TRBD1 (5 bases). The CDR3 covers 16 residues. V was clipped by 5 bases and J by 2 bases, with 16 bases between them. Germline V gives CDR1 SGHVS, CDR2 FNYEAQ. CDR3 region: CASSPGTGVTGNTIYF. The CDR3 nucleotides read TGTGCCAGCAGCCCGGGGACTGGTGTGACTGGAAACACCATATATTTT. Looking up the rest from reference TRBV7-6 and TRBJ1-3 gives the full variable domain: GAGVSQSPRYKVTKRGQDVALRCDPISGHVSLYWYRQALGQGPEFLTYFNYEAQQDKSGLPNDRFSAERPEGSISTLTIQRTEQRDSAMYRCASSPGTGVTGNTIYFGEGSWLTVV.

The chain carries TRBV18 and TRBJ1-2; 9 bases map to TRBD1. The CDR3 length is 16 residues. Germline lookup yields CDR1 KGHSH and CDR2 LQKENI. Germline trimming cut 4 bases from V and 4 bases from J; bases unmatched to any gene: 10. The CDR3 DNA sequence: TGTGCCAGCTCACTAACTACAGGGGGCTCGTCCTATGGCTACACCTTC. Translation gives CASSLTTGGSSYGYTF.

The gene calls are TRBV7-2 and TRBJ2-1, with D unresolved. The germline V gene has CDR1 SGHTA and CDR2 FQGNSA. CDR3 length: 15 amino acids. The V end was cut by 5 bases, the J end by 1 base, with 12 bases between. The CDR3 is CASSAWSRSYNEQFF. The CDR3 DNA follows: TGTGCCAGCAGCGCATGGTCCCGGTCCTACAATGAGCAGTTCTTC.